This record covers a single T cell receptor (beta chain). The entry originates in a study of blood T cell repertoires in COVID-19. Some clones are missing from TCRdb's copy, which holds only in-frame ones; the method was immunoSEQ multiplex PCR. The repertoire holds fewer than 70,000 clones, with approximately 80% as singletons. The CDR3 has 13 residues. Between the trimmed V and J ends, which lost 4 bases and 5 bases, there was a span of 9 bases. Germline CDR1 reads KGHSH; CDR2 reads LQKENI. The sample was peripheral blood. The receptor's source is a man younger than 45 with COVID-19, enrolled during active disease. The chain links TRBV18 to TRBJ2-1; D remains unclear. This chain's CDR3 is CASSLNRDNEQFF. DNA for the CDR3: TGTGCCAGCTCACTTAACCGGGACAATGAGCAGTTCTTC.